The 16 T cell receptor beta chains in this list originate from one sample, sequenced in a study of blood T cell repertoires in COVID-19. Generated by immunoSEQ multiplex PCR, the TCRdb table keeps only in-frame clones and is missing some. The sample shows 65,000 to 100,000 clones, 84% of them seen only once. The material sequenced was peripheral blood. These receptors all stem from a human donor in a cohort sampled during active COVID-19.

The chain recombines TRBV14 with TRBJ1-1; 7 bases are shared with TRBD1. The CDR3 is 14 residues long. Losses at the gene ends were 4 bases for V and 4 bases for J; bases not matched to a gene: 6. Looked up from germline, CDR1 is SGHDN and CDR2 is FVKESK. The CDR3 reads CASSRKRQGTEAFF. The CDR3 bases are TGTGCCAGCAGCCGAAAAAGACAGGGCACTGAAGCTTTCTTT.

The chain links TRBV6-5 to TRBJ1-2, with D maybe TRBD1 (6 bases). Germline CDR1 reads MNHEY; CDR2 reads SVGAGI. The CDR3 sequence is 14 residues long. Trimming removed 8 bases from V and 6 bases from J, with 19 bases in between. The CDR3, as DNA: TGTGCCAGCGGATCCCCGGGCCCAGGGGATGGCTACACCTTC. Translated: CASGSPGPGDGYTF.

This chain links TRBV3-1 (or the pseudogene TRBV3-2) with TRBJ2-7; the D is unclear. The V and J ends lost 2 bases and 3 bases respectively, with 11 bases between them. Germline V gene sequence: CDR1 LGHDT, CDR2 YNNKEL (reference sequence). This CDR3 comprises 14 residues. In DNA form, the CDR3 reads TGTGCCAGCAGCCAATTATGGCCTGGCTACGAGCAGTACTTC. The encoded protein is CASSQLWPGYEQYF.

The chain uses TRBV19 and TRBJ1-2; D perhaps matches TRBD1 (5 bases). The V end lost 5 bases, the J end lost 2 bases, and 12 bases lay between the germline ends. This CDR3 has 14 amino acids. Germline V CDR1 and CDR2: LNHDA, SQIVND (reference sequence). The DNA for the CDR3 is TGTGCCAGTAGTGAAGGGTCAGGGAACTATGGCTACACCTTC. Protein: CASSEGSGNYGYTF. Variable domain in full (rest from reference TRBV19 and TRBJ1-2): DGGITQSPKYLFRKEGQNVTLSCEQNLNHDAMYWYRQDPGQGLRLIYYSQIVNDFQKGDIAEGYSVSREKKESFPLTVTSAQKNPTAFYLCASSEGSGNYGYTFGSGTRLTVV.

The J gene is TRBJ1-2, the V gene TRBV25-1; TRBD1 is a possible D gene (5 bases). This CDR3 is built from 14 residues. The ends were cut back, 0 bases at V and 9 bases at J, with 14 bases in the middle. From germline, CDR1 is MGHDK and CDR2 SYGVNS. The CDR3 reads CASSEYSVGGRYTF. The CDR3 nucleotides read TGTGCCAGCAGTGAATATTCTGTCGGGGGTCGCTACACCTTC.

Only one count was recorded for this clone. CDR3 in DNA: TGTGCCAGCAGTCTGACAGGGGGCGTCTATGGCTACACCTTC. It is translated as CASSLTGGVYGYTF. The rearrangement uses TRBV27 and TRBJ1-2; 10 nucleotides match TRBD1. The junction had 4 bases not matched to a gene; V was cut back by 5 bases and J by 4 bases. Per germline, CDR1 MNHEY and CDR2 SMNVEV (reference sequence). The CDR3 runs 14 residues.

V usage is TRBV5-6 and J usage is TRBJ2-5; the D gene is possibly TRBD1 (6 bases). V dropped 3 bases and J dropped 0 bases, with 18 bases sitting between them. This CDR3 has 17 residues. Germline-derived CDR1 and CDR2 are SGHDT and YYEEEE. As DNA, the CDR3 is TGTGCCAGCAGCTCCTTCAGACAGGACCCCTACCAAGAGACCCAGTACTTC. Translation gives CASSSFRQDPYQETQYF.

The CDR3 nucleotides are TGTGCCATCAGTGAGTCCGGTGCGGGGGCCAACAATGAGCAGTTCTTC. Translated: CAISESGAGANNEQFF. The chain has TRBV10-3 and TRBJ2-1; D is perhaps TRBD2 (7 bases). The germline V gene encodes CDR1 ENHRY and CDR2 SYGVKD. This CDR3 contains 16 residues. V lost 0 bases to trimming and J lost 5 bases, with 14 bases between them.

The CDR3 DNA reads as TGTGCCAGCAGTGAAGGTTCGCAGGGCGGCGGGACCCAGTACTTC. As protein: CASSEGSQGGGTQYF. The chain links TRBV2 to TRBJ2-5, with D possibly matching TRBD1 (5 bases). Trimming cost V 1 base and J 7 bases, with 16 bases left between them. CDR3 length equals 15 residues. The V gene's germline CDR1 is SNHLY and CDR2 FYNNEI.

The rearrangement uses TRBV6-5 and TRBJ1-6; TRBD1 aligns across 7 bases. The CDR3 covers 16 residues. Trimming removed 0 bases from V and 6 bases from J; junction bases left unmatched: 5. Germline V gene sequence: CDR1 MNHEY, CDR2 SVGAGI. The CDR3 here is CASSYSRDRPNSPLHF. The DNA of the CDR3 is TGTGCCAGCAGTTACTCCCGGGACAGACCTAATTCACCCCTCCACTTT.

The CDR3 DNA follows: TGTGCCAGCAGCTTAAGTCCGGGTGGAAAGACCCAGTACTTC. Translating gives CASSLSPGGKTQYF. This sequence joins TRBV11-2 and TRBJ2-5; D not certain. The CDR3 consists of 14 residues. CDR1 and CDR2 (germline): SGHAT, FQNNGV. Trimming cost V 2 bases and J 6 bases, with 13 bases left between them.

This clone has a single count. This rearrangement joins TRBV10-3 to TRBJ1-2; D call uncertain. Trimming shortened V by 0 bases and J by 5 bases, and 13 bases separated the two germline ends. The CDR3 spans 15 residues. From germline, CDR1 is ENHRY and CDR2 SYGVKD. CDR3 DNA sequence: TGTGCCATCAGTGAGTCGACCGCGGGGAAGTATGGCTACACCTTC. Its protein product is CAISESTAGKYGYTF.

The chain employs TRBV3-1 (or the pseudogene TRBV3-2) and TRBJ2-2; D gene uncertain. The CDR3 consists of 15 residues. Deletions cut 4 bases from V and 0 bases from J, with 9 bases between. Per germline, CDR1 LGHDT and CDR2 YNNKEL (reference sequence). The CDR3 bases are TGTGCCAGCAGCCCCCCAATAGCGAACACCGGGGAGCTGTTTTTT. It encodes CASSPPIANTGELFF.

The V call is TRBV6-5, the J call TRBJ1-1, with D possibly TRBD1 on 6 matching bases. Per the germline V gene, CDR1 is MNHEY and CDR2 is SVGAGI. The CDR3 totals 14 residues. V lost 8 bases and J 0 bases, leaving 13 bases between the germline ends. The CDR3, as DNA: TGTGCCAGCTGCAGGGACAATATGAACACTGAAGCTTTCTTT. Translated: CASCRDNMNTEAFF.

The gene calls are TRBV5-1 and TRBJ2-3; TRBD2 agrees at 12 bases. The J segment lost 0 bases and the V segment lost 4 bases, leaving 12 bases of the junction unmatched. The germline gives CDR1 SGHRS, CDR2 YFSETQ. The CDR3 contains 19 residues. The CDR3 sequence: CASSPGLASGGASTDTQYF. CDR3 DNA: TGCGCCAGCAGCCCGGGACTGGCTAGCGGGGGGGCTAGCACAGATACGCAGTATTTT.

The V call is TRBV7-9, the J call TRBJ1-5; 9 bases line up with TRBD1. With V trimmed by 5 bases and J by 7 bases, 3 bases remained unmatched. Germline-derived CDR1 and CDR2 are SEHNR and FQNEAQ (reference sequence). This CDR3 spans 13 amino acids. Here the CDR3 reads CASSPDRGQPQHF. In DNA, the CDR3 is TGTGCCAGCAGCCCGGACAGGGGACAGCCCCAGCATTTT.